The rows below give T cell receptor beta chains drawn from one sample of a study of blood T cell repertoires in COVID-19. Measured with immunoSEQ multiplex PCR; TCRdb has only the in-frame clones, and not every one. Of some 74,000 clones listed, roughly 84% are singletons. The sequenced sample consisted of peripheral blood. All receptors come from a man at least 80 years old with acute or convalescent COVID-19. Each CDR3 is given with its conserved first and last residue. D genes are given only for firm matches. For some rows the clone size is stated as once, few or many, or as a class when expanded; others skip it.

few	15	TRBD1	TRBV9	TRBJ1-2	TGTGCCAGCAGCCCTCGCGGAGGGGGCTCGAATGGCTACACCTTC	CASSPRGGGSNGYTF
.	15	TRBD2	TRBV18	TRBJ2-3	TGTGCCAGCTCCTTATTAGCGGGAACCACAGATACGCAGTATTTT	CASSLLAGTTDTQYF
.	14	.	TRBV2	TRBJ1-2	TGTGCCAGCAGCCTCGACGTGGCCCGGGGTGGCTACACCTTC	CASSLDVARGGYTF
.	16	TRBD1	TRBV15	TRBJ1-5	TGTGCCACCAGTAACACAGGGGGCCGTAGCAATCAGCCCCAGCATTTT	CATSNTGGRSNQPQHF
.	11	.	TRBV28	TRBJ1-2	TGTGCCAGCAACCTGGGGCAAGGCTACACCTTC	CASNLGQGYTF
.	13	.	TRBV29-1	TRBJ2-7	TGCAGCGTTGAAGACACAAGATCCTACGAGCAGTACTTC	CSVEDTRSYEQYF
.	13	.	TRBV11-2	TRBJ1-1	TGTGCCAGCAGCCCCGTCCAGGACACTGAAGCTTTCTTT	CASSPVQDTEAFF
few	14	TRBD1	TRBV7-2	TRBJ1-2	TGTGCCAGCAGCTTACAGGGGGCAAATGGTGGCTACACCTTC	CASSLQGANGGYTF
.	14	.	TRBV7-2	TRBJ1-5	TGTGCCAGCAGCTCCTACTCAGGGGTTCAGCCCCAGCATTTT	CASSSYSGVQPQHF
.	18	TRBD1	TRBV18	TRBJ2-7	TGTGCCAGCTCACCGATCGGGACAGGGGGTATCGGGTCCTACGAGCAGTACTTC	CASSPIGTGGIGSYEQYF
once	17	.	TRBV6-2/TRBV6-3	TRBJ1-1	TGTGCCAGCAGTTACGAGCAGGGCTCGGGTTTGGGCACTGAAGCTTTCTTT	CASSYEQGSGLGTEAFF
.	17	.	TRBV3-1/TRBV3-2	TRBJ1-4	TGTGCCAGCAGCCAAGATATCGAGGCAACAACTAATGAAAAACTGTTTTTT	CASSQDIEATTNEKLFF
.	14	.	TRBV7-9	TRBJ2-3	TGTGCCAGCAGCTTTCTTTTGGCCACAGATACGCAGTATTTT	CASSFLLATDTQYF
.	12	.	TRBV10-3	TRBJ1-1	TGTGCCATCAGTGAGGGGAACGAGGGCGCTTTCTTT	CAISEGNEGAFF
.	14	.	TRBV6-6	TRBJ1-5	TGTGCCAGCAGTTACACCAGGGTTGGTCAGCCCCAGCATTTT	CASSYTRVGQPQHF
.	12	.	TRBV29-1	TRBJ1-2	TGCAGCGTGTACAGGGTAGGCTATGGCTACACCTTC	CSVYRVGYGYTF
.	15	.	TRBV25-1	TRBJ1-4	TGTGCCAGCAGTGCCCCGGGGGGCGGGGTGGAAAAACTGTTTTTT	CASSAPGGGVEKLFF
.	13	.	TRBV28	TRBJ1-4	TGTGCCAGCAGTCCCGCAACTAATGAAAAACTGTTTTTT	CASSPATNEKLFF
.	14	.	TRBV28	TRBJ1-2	TGTGCCAGCAGGGGCGTAAGGATAGGGGATGGCTACACCTTC	CASRGVRIGDGYTF
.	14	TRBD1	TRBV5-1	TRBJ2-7	TGCGCCAGCAGCCCGAGGGAAGGGGGCCACGAGCAGTACTTC	CASSPREGGHEQYF
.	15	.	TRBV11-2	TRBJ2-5	TGTGCCAGCAGCTTATGGGGGGGGGCCGAAGAGACCCAGTACTTC	CASSLWGGAEETQYF
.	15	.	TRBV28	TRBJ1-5	TGTGCCAGCAGTTTAACCGACAGGAGCAGTCAGCCCCAGCATTTT	CASSLTDRSSQPQHF
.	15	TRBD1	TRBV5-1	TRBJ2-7	TGCGCCAGCAGCTTGACAGGGGAAAGCTCCTACGAGCAGTACTTC	CASSLTGESSYEQYF
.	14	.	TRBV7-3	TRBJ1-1	TGTGCCAGCAGCTTAGAAAATTTGGGAGCTGAAGCTTTCTTT	CASSLENLGAEAFF
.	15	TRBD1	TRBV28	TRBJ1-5	TGTGCCAGCAGTTTGGACAGGGGAAACAATCAGCCCCAGCATTTT	CASSLDRGNNQPQHF
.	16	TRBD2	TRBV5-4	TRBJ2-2	TGTGCCAGCAGCTTCGGACTAGCGGGATACACCGGGGAGCTGTTTTTT	CASSFGLAGYTGELFF
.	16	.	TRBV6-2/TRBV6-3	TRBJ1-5	TGTGCCAGCAGTTACGGTGCAGAACCTAGCAATCAGCCCCAGCATTTT	CASSYGAEPSNQPQHF
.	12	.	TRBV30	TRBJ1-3	TGTGCCTGGGCCGGAGGGGGAAACACCATATATTTT	CAWAGGGNTIYF
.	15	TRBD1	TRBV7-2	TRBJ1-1	TGTGCCAGCAGCTCAACTTCAGGGGGCGAAGCTGAAGCTTTCTTT	CASSSTSGGEAEAFF
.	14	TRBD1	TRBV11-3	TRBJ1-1	TGTGCCAGCAGCTCCGGACAGGGAGACACTGAAGCTTTCTTT	CASSSGQGDTEAFF
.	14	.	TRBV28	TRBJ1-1	TGTGCCAGCAGTCGTTTACAGGAGAACACTGAAGCTTTCTTT	CASSRLQENTEAFF
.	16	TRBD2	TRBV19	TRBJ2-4	TGTGCCAGTAGTTCCGGGACTAGCTCGACCAAAAACATTCAGTACTTC	CASSSGTSSTKNIQYF
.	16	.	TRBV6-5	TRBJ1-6	TGTGCCAGCAGTTACTCGGGTGGGGGCCGTGGTTCACCCCTCCACTTT	CASSYSGGGRGSPLHF
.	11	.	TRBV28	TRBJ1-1	TGTGCCAGCAGCCCGGGATGGGAAGCTTTCTTT	CASSPGWEAFF
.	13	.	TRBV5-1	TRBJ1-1	TGCGCCAGCAGATTCCAGGGGAACACTGAAGCTTTCTTT	CASRFQGNTEAFF
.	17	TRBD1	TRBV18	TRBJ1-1	TGTGCCAGCTCACCGAGCCGTGACAGGGCTGTGAACACTGAAGCTTTCTTT	CASSPSRDRAVNTEAFF
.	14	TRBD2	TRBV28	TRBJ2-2	TGTGCCAGCAGTTTACAGGGCGGGGGGATGAAGCTGTTTTTT	CASSLQGGGMKLFF